Listed below are T cell receptor beta chains from one sample, sequenced in a study of low-dose radiotherapy and immunotherapy resistance in tumors. A single record per CDR3 protein comes from TCRdb applying MiXCR to the reads. The table shows around 83,000 distinct CDR3 sequences, with about 19% occurring only once. Sequencing was performed on PBMCs, taken before treatment. These receptors all stem from a male donor with prostate cancer. CDR3s include the opening cysteine and the closing phenylalanine or tryptophan. Each record gives: D gene, clone size, J gene, V gene, CDR3 protein, CDR3 DNA. D genes are given only for firm matches. Expanded clones are given a class, and other clones once, few, many or no size at all.

>.|many|TRBJ2-2|TRBV15
CATSREGGAGTGELFF
TGTGCCACCAGCAGAGAGGGGGGGGCGGGCACCGGGGAGCTGTTTTTT
>.|many|TRBJ2-2|TRBV28
CASRVSGNTGELFF
TGTGCCAGCAGGGTTAGCGGGAACACCGGGGAGCTGTTTTTT
>.|.|TRBJ2-4|TRBV5-6
CASSDRGTINIQYF
TGTGCCAGCAGCGACCGTGGGACAATAAACATTCAGTACTTC
>TRBD2|many|TRBJ2-3|TRBV20-1
CSASWRGGRDTQYF
TGCAGTGCTAGTTGGCGGGGGGGCAGGGATACGCAGTATTTT
>TRBD1|many|TRBJ1-1|TRBV12-5
CASGQGASTEAFF
TGTGCTAGTGGACAGGGGGCGAGTACTGAAGCTTTCTTT
>.|many|TRBJ1-1|TRBV9
CASSVGGGRTEAFF
TGTGCCAGCAGCGTAGGAGGGGGAAGGACTGAAGCTTTCTTT
>.|many|TRBJ2-5|TRBV18
CASSRYQETQYF
TGTGCCAGCTCCCGGTACCAAGAGACCCAGTACTTC
>.|many|TRBJ1-5|TRBV20-1
CSAPRQAANQPQHF
TGCAGTGCTCCTAGACAGGCGGCAAATCAGCCCCAGCATTTT
>TRBD2|many|TRBJ2-1|TRBV20-1
CSASLWTSGPSSYNEQFF
TGCAGTGCTAGTTTGTGGACTAGCGGGCCGAGCTCCTACAATGAGCAGTTCTTC
>.|many|TRBJ1-4|TRBV5-1
CASSLGARPSNEKLFF
TGCGCCAGCAGCTTGGGCGCGCGACCTTCAAATGAAAAACTGTTTTTT
>.|many|TRBJ1-1|TRBV14
CASSPRDFGYAFF
TGTGCCAGCAGCCCTCGGGACTTTGGTTACGCTTTCTTT
>.|many|TRBJ2-7|TRBV10-1
CASSEQGGSYEQYF
TGCGCCAGCAGTGAGCAGGGCGGGTCGTACGAGCAGTACTTC
>.|many|TRBJ2-2|TRBV3-1
CASSQDLAARELFF
TGTGCCAGCAGCCAAGATTTAGCGGCCAGGGAGCTGTTTTTT
>TRBD2|many|TRBJ2-1|TRBV3-1
CASSQDNGLAVLNEQFF
TGTGCCAGCAGCCAAGATAACGGACTAGCGGTTCTCAATGAGCAGTTCTTC
>.|many|TRBJ2-3|TRBV20-1
CSARSGLNTDTQYF
TGCAGTGCCCGGTCGGGCCTTAACACAGATACGCAGTATTTT
>.|many|TRBJ1-2|TRBV30
CAWNSGIRGNYGYTF
TGTGCCTGGAATTCCGGGATCAGGGGAAACTATGGCTACACCTTC
>TRBD1|many|TRBJ1-6|TRBV19
CASSMWDSNSPLHF
TGTGCCAGTAGTATGTGGGACAGCAATTCACCCCTCCACTTT
>TRBD2|many|TRBJ2-5|TRBV19
CASNALSAGVETQYF
TGTGCCAGTAACGCCCTCTCTGCGGGGGTTGAGACCCAGTACTTC